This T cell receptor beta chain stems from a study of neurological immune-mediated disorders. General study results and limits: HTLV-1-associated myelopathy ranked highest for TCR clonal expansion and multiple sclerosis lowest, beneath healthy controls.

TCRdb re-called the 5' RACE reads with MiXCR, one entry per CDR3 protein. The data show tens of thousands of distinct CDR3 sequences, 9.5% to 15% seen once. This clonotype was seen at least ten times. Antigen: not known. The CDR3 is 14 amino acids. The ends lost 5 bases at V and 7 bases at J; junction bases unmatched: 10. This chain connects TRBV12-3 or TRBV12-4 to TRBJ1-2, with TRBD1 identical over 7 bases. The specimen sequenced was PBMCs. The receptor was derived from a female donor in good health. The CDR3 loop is CASSHLTGVAGYTF. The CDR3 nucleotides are TGTGCCAGCAGTCACCTCACAGGGGTCGCTGGCTACACCTTC.